This T cell receptor beta chain is from a study of T cells in pancreatic ductal adenocarcinoma. Measured with immunoSEQ multiplex PCR; TCRdb has only the in-frame clones, and not every one. The sample comprises more than 85,000 clones, about 95% of which are singletons, and around 2.9% rests with the top ten. Per the germline V gene, CDR1 is SGHTA and CDR2 is FQGNSA. The ends were cut back, 5 bases at V and 3 bases at J, with 17 bases in the middle. The CDR3 covers 15 residues. No neoadjuvant therapy was given to the selected pancreatic ductal adenocarcinoma patients before their surgery. V usage is TRBV7-2 and J usage is TRBJ2-7; the D is unclear. The receptor was isolated from a human donor with pancreatic ductal adenocarcinoma. The sample comprised PBMCs. The DNA of the CDR3 is TGTGCCAGCAGCCCCCACCTAATAGCCAACTACGAGCAGTACTTC. This translates into CASSPHLIANYEQYF.